One sample yielded the 6 T cell receptor beta chains listed below, sequenced in a study of shared clonotypes between healthy human individuals. Assay: immunoSEQ multiplex PCR; the TCRdb copy retains only in-frame clones and omits some. The sample records 2 million to 3 million clones, 93% being singletons. Material: naive CD4+ T cells from PBMCs. Subset of the sample: CD45RA+ positively selected. These receptors were collected from a man in his late teens or twenties in good health. Some clones in this sample may be carry-over from other donors' samples.

Remarks on this clone: Other DNA sequences in the same sample also yield this CDR3. V usage is TRBV5-1 and J usage is TRBJ2-5, with 7 bases fitting TRBD1. CDR1 and CDR2 (germline): SGHRS, YFSETQ. The CDR3 has 13 amino acids. The ends lost 4 bases at V and 4 bases at J; junction bases unmatched: 4. CDR3 coding DNA: TGCGCCAGCAGCCCGGGACAGCGAGAGACCCAGTACTTC. Its translation: CASSPGQRETQYF.

This chain connects TRBV5-1 to TRBJ2-7; D is undetermined. Trimming cost V 1 base and J 0 bases, with 11 bases left between them. The CDR3 spans 15 residues. The germline gives CDR1 SGHRS, CDR2 YFSETQ. CDR3 protein: CASSLSASSSYEQYF. The CDR3 DNA reads as TGCGCCAGCAGCTTGTCGGCTTCCAGCTCCTACGAGCAGTACTTC.

A single count supports this clone. The genes are TRBV30 and TRBJ2-5; D is undetermined. V gave up 1 base and J gave up 5 bases, with 5 bases separating them. Germline V CDR1 and CDR2: GTSNPN, SVGIG (reference sequence). The length of the CDR3 is 11 residues. CDR3 DNA sequence: TGTGCCTGGAGTGAGTTGGAGACCCAGTACTTC. Translating gives CAWSELETQYF.

This clone appeared a single time. The chain employs TRBV5-4 and TRBJ2-7; the D call may be TRBD1 or TRBD2 (6 bases each). Trimming pared 7 bases from V and 3 bases from J, leaving 17 bases between. The CDR3 is made up of 14 amino acids. Germline-derived CDR1 and CDR2 are SGHNT and YYREEE (reference sequence). DNA of the CDR3: TGTGCCAGCGGGCCATTGGGGGGACACTACGAGCAGTACTTC. It codes for CASGPLGGHYEQYF.

This clone was found once. The rearrangement links TRBV5-5 to TRBJ2-3; no reliable D call. V was shortened by 4 bases and J by 3 bases, with 12 bases between the two germline ends. The CDR3 is made up of 14 amino acids. Germline V gives CDR1 SGHKS, CDR2 YYEKEE (reference sequence). The CDR3 DNA reads TGTGCCAGCAGCCCCCGGAAAAGTACAGATACGCAGTATTTT. The encoded protein is CASSPRKSTDTQYF.

The chain uses TRBV9 and TRBJ2-5, with a tentative D call TRBD1 (5 bases). Between the trimmed V and J ends, which lost 4 bases and 5 bases, there was a span of 18 bases. Germline CDR1 reads SGDLS; CDR2 reads YYNGEE. The CDR3 is 15 residues long. CDR3 in DNA: TGTGCCAGCAGCCCCCGACAGAATGTCCGGGAGACCCAGTACTTC. Protein sequence: CASSPRQNVRETQYF.